A single sample is the source of the 5 T cell receptor beta chains below, sequenced in a study of shared clonotypes between healthy human individuals (dated by TCRdb to the early 2020s). The library was produced with the immunoSEQ multiplex PCR assay. Not all clones reach the TCRdb copy of this immuneACCESS table, which keeps in-frame sequences only. Checked studies attribute under half of the gap to unresolved V genes and leave the rest unexplained. Across this sample there are 1 million to 1.2 million clones, with 77% seen only once. Of the sample, 0.89% is held by the ten largest clones. The sample taken for sequencing was memory CD4+ T cells from PBMCs. Interpreted using the paper, the cell subset or site label stands for: CD45RA-negative fraction. The receptor set was obtained from a man aged 18-30 years in good health. Some clones in this sample may be carry-over from other donors' samples.

This chain links TRBV9 with TRBJ1-2; TRBD1 agrees at 8 bases. This CDR3 contains 15 residues. Germline CDR1 reads SGDLS; CDR2 reads YYNGEE. After removal of 3 bases from V and 6 bases from J, the junction contained 10 bases not matched to a gene. The CDR3 DNA follows: TGTGCCAGCAGCGCGACAGGGGCGGGCTCCGATGGCTACACCTTC. Translating gives CASSATGAGSDGYTF.

The gene calls are TRBV2 and TRBJ1-4; tentatively, D is TRBD1 (5 bases). Per the germline V gene, CDR1 is SNHLY and CDR2 is FYNNEI. With 7 bases removed from V and 0 bases from J, the gap between germline ends came to 6 bases. This CDR3 has 13 amino acids. The CDR3: CASTGATNEKLFF. The CDR3 bases are TGTGCCAGCACGGGGGCAACTAATGAAAAACTGTTTTTT.

This clone was detected only a few times. The rearrangement links TRBV11-2 to TRBJ2-7; a possible D gene is TRBD2 (5 bases). The CDR3 totals 16 residues. Trimming stripped 1 base from V and 0 bases from J, with 13 bases between. Germline V gene sequence: CDR1 SGHAT, CDR2 FQNNGV. CDR3 nucleotide sequence: TGTGCCAGCAGCTTAGGTCCTGGAGGACCCTCCTACGAGCAGTACTTC. Translation gives CASSLGPGGPSYEQYF. Complete variable domain (other parts from reference TRBV11-2 and TRBJ2-7): EAGVAQSPRYKIIEKRQSVAFWCNPISGHATLYWYQQILGQGPKLLIQFQNNGVVDDSQLPKDRFSAERLKGVDSTLKIQPAKLEDSAVYLCASSLGPGGPSYEQYFGPGTRLTVT.

The rearrangement uses TRBV5-4 and TRBJ1-1, with 9 positions matching TRBD1. In germline, CDR1 is SGHNT, CDR2 YYREEE (reference sequence). Losses at the gene ends were 4 bases for V and 3 bases for J; bases not matched to a gene: 7. The length of the CDR3 is 15 residues. The CDR3 sequence: CASSPPGTGYTEAFF. CDR3 nucleotides: TGTGCCAGCAGCCCTCCCGGGACAGGGTACACTGAAGCTTTCTTT.

V gene TRBV9 combines with J gene TRBJ2-3; the match to TRBD2 covers 8 bases. The germline gives CDR1 SGDLS, CDR2 YYNGEE. V lost 4 bases, J lost 1 base, and 5 bases stayed unmatched. There are 15 residues in the CDR3. CDR3 protein: CASSTLSGGTDTQYF. CDR3 DNA: TGTGCCAGCAGCACACTTAGCGGGGGCACAGATACGCAGTATTTT.